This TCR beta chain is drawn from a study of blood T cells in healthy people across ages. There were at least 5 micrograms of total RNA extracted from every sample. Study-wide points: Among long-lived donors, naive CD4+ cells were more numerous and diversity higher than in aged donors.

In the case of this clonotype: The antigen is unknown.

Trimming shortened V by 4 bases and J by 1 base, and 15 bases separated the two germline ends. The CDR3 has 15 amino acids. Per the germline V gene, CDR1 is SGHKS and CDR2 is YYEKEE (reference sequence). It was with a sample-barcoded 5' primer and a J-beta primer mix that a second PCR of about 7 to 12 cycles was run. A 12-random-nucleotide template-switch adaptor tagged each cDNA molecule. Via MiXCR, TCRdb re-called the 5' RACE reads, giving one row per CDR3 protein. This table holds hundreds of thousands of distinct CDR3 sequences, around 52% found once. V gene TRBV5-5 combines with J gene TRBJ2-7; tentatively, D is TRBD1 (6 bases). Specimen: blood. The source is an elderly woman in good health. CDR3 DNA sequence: TGTGCCAGCAGCCCTGAGGGACACCTATCCTACGAGCAGTACTTC. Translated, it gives CASSPEGHLSYEQYF.